The clone carrying this T cell receptor (beta chain) has a handful of counts. Its antigen is currently unknown. At one of its ends the junction is not consistent with the germline gene, which may arise from a read error. The CDR3 contains 19 residues. CDR1 and CDR2 from the germline V gene are SGHAT and FQNNGV. These data originate in a study of CD8+CD57+ T cells in acquired aplastic anemia. Study-wide context: In CD4+ cells, healthy donors produced an average of about 10 million reads.

The template used for profiling TCR beta VDJ and CDR3 was genomic DNA. TCRdb reprocessed the reads with MiXCR, giving one entry per CDR3 protein. The sample includes 35,000 to 45,000 distinct CDR3 sequences, approximately 67% seen only once; the top ten take roughly a quarter. Study observations and caveats: Between patients and controls, 25 to 30 CD8+ CDR3 sequences were found in common.

The genes are TRBV11-2 and TRBJ1-2, with 9 bases that match TRBD1. The sequencing sample was made of sorted CD4+, CD8+, or CD8+CD57+ T cells (not recorded which) from PBMCs. The receptor was derived from a human donor in good health, serving as a control. This CDR3 is CASSLGYSGQGGTNHGYTF. Written as DNA, the CDR3 is TGTGCCAGCAGCTTAGGTTATTCGGGACAGGGCGGGACTAACCATGGCTACACCTTC.